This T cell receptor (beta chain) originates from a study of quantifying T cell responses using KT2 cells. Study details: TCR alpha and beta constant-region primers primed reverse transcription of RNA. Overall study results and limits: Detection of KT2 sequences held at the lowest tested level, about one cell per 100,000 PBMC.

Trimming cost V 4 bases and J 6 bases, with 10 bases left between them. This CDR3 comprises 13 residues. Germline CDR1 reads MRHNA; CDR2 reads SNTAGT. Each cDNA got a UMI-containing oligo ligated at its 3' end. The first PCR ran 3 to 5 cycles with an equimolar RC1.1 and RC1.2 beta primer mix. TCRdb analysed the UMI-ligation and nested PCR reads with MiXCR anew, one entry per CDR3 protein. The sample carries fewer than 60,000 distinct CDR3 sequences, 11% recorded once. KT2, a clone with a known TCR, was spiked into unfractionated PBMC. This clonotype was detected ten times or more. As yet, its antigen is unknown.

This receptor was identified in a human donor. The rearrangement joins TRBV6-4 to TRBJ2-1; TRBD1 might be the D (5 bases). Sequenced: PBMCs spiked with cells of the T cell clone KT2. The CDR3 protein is CASSVMQGNEQFF. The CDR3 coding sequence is TGTGCCAGCAGTGTAATGCAGGGCAATGAGCAGTTCTTC.